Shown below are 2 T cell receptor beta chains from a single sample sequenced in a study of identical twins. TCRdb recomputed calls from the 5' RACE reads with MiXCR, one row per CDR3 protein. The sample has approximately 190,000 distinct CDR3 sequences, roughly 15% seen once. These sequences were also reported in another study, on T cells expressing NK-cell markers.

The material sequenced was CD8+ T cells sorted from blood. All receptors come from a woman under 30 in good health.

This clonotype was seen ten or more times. The CDR3 DNA reads TGTGCCAGCAGCTTTGGGCTCCAAGCTTTCTTT. As protein: CASSFGLQAFF. V is TRBV5-6 and J is TRBJ1-1, with D hard to call. Between the trimmed V and J ends, which lost 2 bases and 9 bases, there was a span of 8 bases. The germline V gene encodes CDR1 SGHDT and CDR2 YYEEEE. CDR3 length equals 11 residues.

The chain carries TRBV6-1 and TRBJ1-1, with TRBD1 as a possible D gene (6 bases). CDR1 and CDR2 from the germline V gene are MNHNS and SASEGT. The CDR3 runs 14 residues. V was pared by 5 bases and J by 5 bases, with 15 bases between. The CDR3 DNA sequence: TGTGCCAGCAGTCGTACACAGGGTAATACTGAAGCTTTCTTT. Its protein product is CASSRTQGNTEAFF.